The present entry profiles one T cell receptor beta chain with its context. Its antigen is unknown. Sampling times: baseline, cycle 4 day 1, cycle 7 day 1. Repertoires were generated with immunoSEQ multiplex PCR, while TCRdb's copy carries only in-frame clones and drops some. The top ten clones hold roughly 0.16% of a sample with about 100,000 clones, 90% of them seen once. Trimming pared 7 bases from V and 0 bases from J, leaving 15 bases between. The length of the CDR3 is 15 residues. Germline CDR1 is SNHLY and CDR2 is FYNNEI. These data belong to a study of OX40 agonist ivuxolimab in advanced cancers. Study summary: At 0.01 to 10 mg/kg, ivuxolimab was administered intravenously to patients every 2 weeks. Study-level findings and limits: Some nonresponders likewise displayed low normalized T-cell clonal expansion. CD4+ and CD8+ blood T cells expanded clonally by week 6 at 0.1 to 3.0 mg/kg.

Sequencing was performed on CD4+ or CD8+ T cells sorted from blood, taken in a trial of the OX40 agonist ivuxolimab. This chain uses TRBV2 with TRBJ1-1; D might be TRBD1 (5 bases). The sequence derives from an adult with an advanced solid tumor such as melanoma, head and neck, liver or kidney cancer. The CDR3 is CASIREGTLNTEAFF. In DNA form, the CDR3 reads TGTGCCAGCATACGGGAGGGGACCTTGAACACTGAAGCTTTCTTT. Using reference TRBV2 and TRBJ1-1 for the parts outside the CDR3, the full variable domain is EPEVTQTPSHQVTQMGQEVILRCVPISNHLYFYWYRQILGQKVEFLVSFYNNEISEKSEIFDDQFSVERPDGSNFTLKIRSTKLEDSAMYFCASIREGTLNTEAFFGQGTRLTVV.